This T cell receptor (beta chain) is drawn from a study of PD-L1 blockade in urothelial cancer (dated by TCRdb to about 2017). Regarding the research as a whole: Therapy was started in the mid-2010s for all patients, and atezolizumab 1,200 mg was administered intravenously every 3 weeks. About 85% of the roughly 29 patients were males with bladder-origin urothelial cancer, and 18 of 29 reported a prior smoking history. An ECOG performance status of 0 or 1 was recorded for the patients, and 0 to 3 prior chemotherapy regimens had been received by the patients. Blood samples were analyzed 3 weeks after the start of treatment (second dose) and 6 weeks after the start of treatment. Blood samples yielded a median of roughly 140,000 T cells and tens of thousands of unique TCRs, with median clonality about 0.08. Somatic, immune and clinical correlates of response to PD-L1 blockade with atezolizumab in urothelial cancer were the focus of an exploratory multi-omic analysis. Pretreatment tumor samples and matched peripheral blood, collected serially before and after atezolizumab treatment, underwent TCR sequencing. Progression-free survival longer than 6 months counted as durable clinical benefit, and TCR features were additionally tested against both progression-free and overall survival. Whole exome sequencing and RNA sequencing of pretreatment tumors were performed alongside TCR sequencing in the same patients. Nine patients achieved durable clinical benefit and roughly 20 did not. Twenty-nine patients had pretreatment blood TCR-seq, about 24 had at least one posttreatment blood collection, and about 24 had tumor TCR-seq. Paper-wide results and their limitations: Because the sample size was small (n ≈ 27) and many exploratory analyses were performed, the results are intended to be hypothesis-generating. A pretreatment peripheral blood TCR clonality below the median was linked to improved progression-free and overall survival. At 3 weeks after the start of treatment, tumor-associated TCR clones in peripheral blood had expanded more in patients with durable benefit (n ≈ 20, p = 0.022).

To estimate absolute template abundance from read counts, synthetic TCR analog templates were spiked into each PCR. The immunoSEQ assay was used to amplify TCRbeta CDR3 regions from genomic DNA with bias-controlled V and J gene primers. Sequencing of rearranged TCRbeta segments was done at approximately 20X coverage. The authors processed their data as follows. Sequencing errors were corrected by clustering and CDR3s were annotated against IMGT to assign V, D and J genes. Downstream analyses used only productive TCRbeta rearrangements and left out out-of-frame or stop-codon sequences. To compute clonality, Shannon entropy was normalized by the log of the number of unique productive sequences and then subtracted from one. Clones differing between time points or between blood and tumor were identified by Fisher's exact test with Benjamini-Hochberg correction at adjusted p below 0.01. Held by TCRdb, this immuneACCESS table contains in-frame sequences only and omits some clones. Under half of the omission traces to an unresolved V gene where checked; the cause of the rest is unknown. V and J calls and clone size follow that table, whereas D and trimming were derived from the DNA. Recorded for this sample are around 40,000 clones; roughly 89% of them occurred a single time. Around 1.8% of the sample is held by the ten biggest clonotypes.

Including the terminal cysteine and phenylalanine, the CDR3 comprises 18 residues. Only the CDR3 DNA stays, 54 bases, in frame from base 1. Sequences KGHSH (CDR1) and LQKENI (CDR2) are obtained from the germline V gene. Trimming accounts for 1 base at V and 0 bases at J, while the number of junction bases matched to no gene is 4. As for this clone: Its binding antigen is unknown. Qualities for individual bases were not recorded, and no much larger clone is one base off.

A total of 25 to 35 patients with locally advanced or metastatic urothelial carcinoma, treated at Memorial Sloan Kettering on a trial protocol, made up the cohort. Peripheral blood mononuclear cells were collected from each patient pretreatment and during treatment, giving between 1 and 8 total time points per patient. The Qiagen DNeasy Blood extraction kit was used to purify genomic DNA from total PBMCs and tumor samples. PBMCs were collected pretreatment and during treatment and were isolated and stored as previously described. The receptor was isolated from a man aged 55-75 years with urothelial cancer. Sequencing used PBMCs, obtained around atezolizumab (anti-PD-L1) treatment. The chain is assembled from TRBV18 and TRBJ2-6, and 9 junctional nucleotides match TRBD2. The CDR3 protein is CASSPQAGGSSGANVLTF. The nucleotide sequence reads TGTGCCAGCTCACCACAGGCGGGAGGGAGCTCTGGGGCCAACGTCCTGACTTTC.